The present T cell receptor beta chain was sequenced within a study of Ad26.COV2.S vaccination and SARS-CoV-2 variants. Study results and caveats: Quantification of TCR breadth and depth may have yielded underestimates of total T cell responses.

Remarks on this clone: Its antigen remains unidentified.

V gave up 0 bases and J gave up 3 bases, with 10 bases separating them. The CDR3 sequence is 15 residues long. Looked up from germline, CDR1 is SGDLS and CDR2 is YYNGEE. Treatment reported: some 20 received Ad26.COV2.S at low or high dose, single or two shots; 5 received placebo; per-sample allocation not given. All samples were drawn on day 63, counting from the first vaccine or placebo injection. Produced via immunoSEQ multiplex PCR; TCRdb's table is partial and in-frame only. The table has around 500,000 clones, roughly nine tenths seen once. The rearrangement uses TRBV9 and TRBJ2-1; D is possibly TRBD2 (6 bases). Material: peripheral blood, obtained in a trial of Ad26.COV2.S vaccine versus placebo. The sequence was collected from a person between 18 and 65 years old who received the Ad26.COV2.S COVID-19 vaccine or a placebo. The CDR3 region is CASSVDGSVYNEQFF. CDR3 bases: TGTGCCAGCAGCGTAGACGGGAGTGTCTACAATGAGCAGTTCTTC.